This T cell receptor (beta chain) was observed in a study of T cell responses to AZD1222 COVID-19 vaccine. Study-level points and caveats: Mapped onto spike, vaccine-associated CD4 TCRs spanned it and were dominant at 160-218 and 743-854. Donors were largely white British and mainly female; clonal diversity was possibly underestimated.

V was shortened by 0 bases and J by 4 bases, with 15 bases between the two germline ends. The CDR3 has 16 residues. CDR1 is SGHVS and CDR2 is FQNEAQ in the germline V gene. On this clone itself: Its specificity is not known.

Profiling relied on immunoSEQ multiplex PCR, and the TCRdb table lists in-frame clones only, not all of them. The sample lists 150,000 to 170,000 clones, about 90% occurring once. The clonotype was recovered from an adult in good health. The specimen comprised peripheral blood, sampled on day 0 of MenACWY control vaccination. This chain connects TRBV7-8 to TRBJ1-2; D perhaps matches TRBD1 (5 bases). As DNA, the CDR3 is TGTGCCAGCAGCTTAGCCCCCCCGACAGAGCTCTATGGCTACACCTTC. The encoded protein is CASSLAPPTELYGYTF. Full variable domain (rest looked up from reference TRBV7-8 and TRBJ1-2): GAGVSQSPRYKVAKRGQDVALRCDPISGHVSLFWYQQALGQGPEFLTYFQNEAQLDKSGLPSDRFFAERPEGSVSTLKIQRTQQEDSAVYLCASSLAPPTELYGYTFGSGTRLTVV.